These T cell receptor beta chains were read from a single sample in a study of beta chain features in type 1 diabetes. Assay used: immunoSEQ multiplex PCR; TCRdb lists only in-frame clones, some missing. The profile covers more than 550,000 clones, with roughly 13% appearing a single time and 0.035% to 0.045% taken by the ten largest. Sequencing was carried out using naive CD4+ T cells from blood. These receptors were taken from a man aged 18 to 30 with type 1 diabetes. The CDR3 runs from the conserved cysteine through the conserved F or W. A D gene is named only where the DNA matches it firmly. Size tells how often a clone was seen (once, few, many) or the class of an expanded clone, and some rows leave it out.

.	15	.	TRBJ2-3	TRBV21-1	CASIPAGAGTDTQYF	TGTGCCAGCATCCCAGCGGGGGCAGGCACAGATACGCAGTATTTT
.	15	TRBD1	TRBJ1-1	TRBV6-5	CASSFTGGSNTEAFF	TGTGCCAGCAGTTTCACAGGGGGATCGAACACTGAAGCTTTCTTT
.	14	.	TRBJ2-3	TRBV7-3	CASSLRQLTDTQYF	TGTGCCAGCAGCTTACGTCAGCTAACAGATACGCAGTATTTT
.	16	.	TRBJ2-1	TRBV5-4	CASSYPRERTNNEQFF	TGTGCCAGCAGTTACCCTCGGGAGCGGACTAACAATGAGCAGTTCTTC
few	17	TRBD2	TRBJ2-5	TRBV30	CAWSVTRTSGPQETQYF	TGTGCCTGGAGTGTGACCAGGACTAGCGGGCCCCAAGAGACCCAGTACTTC
few	12	TRBD1	TRBJ2-7	TRBV30	CAWSVTGYEQYF	TGTGCCTGGAGTGTGACAGGGTACGAGCAGTACTTC
few	14	.	TRBJ2-1	TRBV7-9	CASSNTRGNNEQFF	TGTGCCAGCAGCAACACGAGGGGAAACAATGAGCAGTTCTTC
few	15	.	TRBJ2-3	TRBV5-8	CASSLAASVTDTQYF	TGTGCCAGCAGCTTGGCGGCTAGCGTCACAGATACGCAGTATTTT
.	13	.	TRBJ1-3	TRBV5-1	CASSLIERGTIYF	TGCGCCAGCAGCTTGATTGAAAGAGGCACCATATATTTT
few	13	.	TRBJ1-1	TRBV18	CASSLGQNTEAFF	TGTGCCAGCTCGCTAGGACAGAACACTGAAGCTTTCTTT
few	13	.	TRBJ2-3	TRBV14	CASSQRGTDTQYF	TGTGCCAGCAGCCAAAGAGGGACAGATACGCAGTATTTT
.	13	.	TRBJ2-7	TRBV5-4	CASSRGRGTEQYF	TGTGCCAGCAGCCGGGGACGAGGGACCGAGCAGTACTTC
.	13	.	TRBJ1-1	TRBV4-3	CASRLSLNTEAFF	TGCGCCAGCAGGTTGAGTTTAAACACTGAAGCTTTCTTT
.	14	.	TRBJ1-3	TRBV25-1	CASSDGSHGNTIYF	TGTGCCAGCAGTGACGGGTCGCACGGAAACACCATATATTTT
few	17	.	TRBJ1-6	TRBV30	CAWATGITSSYNSPLHF	TGTGCCTGGGCCACGGGCATCACGAGCTCCTATAATTCACCCCTCCACTTT
.	14	.	TRBJ1-5	TRBV25-1	CASSRGPHNQPQHF	TGTGCCAGCAGCCGGGGCCCCCACAATCAGCCCCAGCATTTT
few	14	.	TRBJ2-3	TRBV5-6	CASSLNGGADTQYF	TGTGCCAGCAGCTTGAATGGTGGGGCAGATACGCAGTATTTT
.	14	.	TRBJ2-3	TRBV9	CASSVGGSTDTQYF	TGTGCCAGCAGCGTAGGGGGGTCCACAGATACGCAGTATTTT
few	14	.	TRBJ2-5	TRBV7-6	CASSLQETQETQYF	TGTGCCAGCAGCTTACAGGAAACCCAAGAGACCCAGTACTTC
.	15	.	TRBJ2-4	TRBV15	CATSREGLAKNIQYF	TGTGCCACCAGCAGAGAGGGACTAGCCAAAAACATTCAGTACTTC
few	13	TRBD2	TRBJ2-7	TRBV18	CSSSRAGAYEQYF	TGTTCAAGTAGTAGAGCGGGGGCCTACGAGCAGTACTTC
.	15	.	TRBJ2-6	TRBV2	CASSENRAGANVLTF	TGTGCCAGCAGTGAAAACAGGGCTGGGGCCAACGTCCTGACTTTC
few	13	.	TRBJ2-2	TRBV9	CASSGNPGGELFF	TGTGCCAGCAGCGGCAATCCAGGGGGGGAGCTGTTTTTT
few	10	.	TRBJ2-3	TRBV2	CASRSGTQYF	TGTGCCAGCAGAAGTGGTACGCAGTATTTT
.	14	.	TRBJ2-1	TRBV18	CASSPSQASNEQFF	TGTGCCAGCTCACCATCCCAGGCCTCCAATGAGCAGTTCTTC
few	16	TRBD2	TRBJ2-1	TRBV5-4	CASSSGTRYSYNEQFF	TGTGCCAGCAGCTCAGGGACTAGGTATTCCTACAATGAGCAGTTCTTC
.	14	.	TRBJ2-3	TRBV30	CAWSVLRGSDTQYF	TGTGCCTGGAGTGTCTTGCGGGGATCAGATACGCAGTATTTT
few	13	.	TRBJ1-2	TRBV30	CAWKKDWGFGYTF	TGTGCCTGGAAGAAGGATTGGGGCTTTGGCTACACCTTC
few	15	.	TRBJ1-5	TRBV30	CACRSGTNSNQPQHF	TGTGCCTGCAGGAGTGGTACCAATAGCAATCAGCCCCAGCATTTT
.	16	TRBD1	TRBJ2-2	TRBV7-2	CASSLYSQGNGGELFF	TGTGCCAGCAGCTTATATTCACAGGGGAACGGCGGGGAGCTGTTTTTT
few	13	.	TRBJ2-3	TRBV29-1	CSVRAGYTDTQYF	TGCAGCGTTCGCGCGGGGTACACAGATACGCAGTATTTT
.	16	TRBD2	TRBJ2-5	TRBV7-2	CASSLVWGLAEETQYF	TGTGCCAGCAGCTTAGTCTGGGGACTAGCGGAAGAGACCCAGTACTTC
.	17	.	TRBJ2-7	TRBV9	CASSVAGSFSGAYEQYF	TGTGCCAGCAGCGTAGCGGGGTCCTTCTCGGGAGCCTACGAGCAGTACTTC
.	13	.	TRBJ2-1	TRBV27	CASQTSSYNEQFF	TGTGCCAGCCAGACTAGCTCCTACAATGAGCAGTTCTTC
.	14	.	TRBJ1-1	TRBV30	CAWILFRRNTEAFF	TGTGCCTGGATCCTGTTTCGCCGTAACACTGAAGCTTTCTTT
few	15	TRBD1	TRBJ1-3	TRBV28	CASSLGTASGNTIYF	TGTGCCAGCAGTCTCGGGACAGCCTCTGGAAACACCATATATTTT
few	14	.	TRBJ2-7	TRBV5-1	CASSYGQSLDEQYF	TGCGCCAGCAGTTACGGACAGTCCTTAGACGAGCAGTACTTC
few	12	.	TRBJ1-3	TRBV29-1	CSVATSGNTIYF	TGCAGCGTTGCTACTTCGGGAAACACCATATATTTT
few	16	TRBD1	TRBJ1-2	TRBV4-3	CASSQKILGQSYGYTF	TGCGCCAGCAGCCAAAAGATTCTGGGACAGAGCTATGGCTACACCTTC
.	16	TRBD2	TRBJ2-1	TRBV13	CASSLSALAGDPEQFF	TGTGCCAGCAGCTTATCCGCCCTAGCGGGAGATCCTGAGCAGTTCTTC
few	17	TRBD2	TRBJ2-7	TRBV19	CASSPRRRGRGEWEQYF	TGTGCCAGTAGTCCCCGCCGAAGAGGACGGGGGGAGTGGGAGCAGTACTTC
few	11	.	TRBJ1-2	TRBV29-1	CSVGSGHGYTF	TGCAGCGTGGGGTCGGGGCATGGCTACACCTTC
.	13	.	TRBJ2-7	TRBV6-6	CASSYSGDGGQYF	TGTGCCAGCAGTTACTCGGGAGATGGGGGGCAGTACTTC
.	15	TRBD2	TRBJ2-3	TRBV5-1	CASSLGLAGSDTQYF	TGCGCCAGCAGCTTAGGACTAGCGGGGTCAGATACGCAGTATTTT
few	15	.	TRBJ2-2	TRBV6-5	CAIRGEAPNTGELFF	TGTGCCATCCGGGGAGAAGCCCCGAACACCGGGGAGCTGTTTTTT
.	14	.	TRBJ2-5	TRBV27	CASSSAGSQETQYF	TGTGCCAGCAGTTCTGCTGGGAGCCAAGAGACCCAGTACTTC
few	16	.	TRBJ1-2	TRBV9	CASSVDGTVGGYGYTF	TGTGCCAGCAGCGTAGATGGTACAGTGGGAGGCTATGGCTACACCTTC
.	15	TRBD1	TRBJ1-1	TRBV9	CASSVRQGSVTEAFF	TGTGCCAGCAGCGTGAGACAGGGTTCGGTCACTGAAGCTTTCTTT
.	14	TRBD1	TRBJ1-2	TRBV28	CASSPDRVNYGYTF	TGTGCCAGCAGTCCCGACAGGGTTAACTATGGCTACACCTTC
few	13	.	TRBJ2-3	TRBV12-5	CASGLSGTDTQYF	TGTGCTAGTGGTTTGTCAGGGACAGATACGCAGTATTTT
few	12	.	TRBJ1-6	TRBV2	CASSELYSPLHF	TGTGCCAGCAGTGAGCTGTACTCACCCCTCCACTTT
few	14	TRBD1	TRBJ2-4	TRBV5-1	CASSNRQGEDIQYF	TGCGCCAGCAGCAATAGACAGGGTGAGGACATTCAGTACTTC
.	13	.	TRBJ2-2	TRBV5-4	CASSGLGGGELFF	TGTGCCAGCAGCGGACTTGGAGGCGGGGAGCTGTTTTTT
.	15	TRBD2	TRBJ2-7	TRBV7-6	CASSHGLAYTYEQYF	TGTGCCAGCAGCCACGGACTAGCGTATACCTACGAGCAGTACTTC